Presented here are 21 T cell receptor beta chains from one specimen sequenced in a study of cytomegalovirus exposure and HLA in healthy donors (dated by TCRdb to the late 2010s). Receptor amplification or capture employed the immunoSEQ multiplex PCR assay. The multiplex PCR relied on a mix of 60 forward primers for TCR Vbeta segments and 13 reverse primers for TCR Jbeta segments. This is the immuneACCESS table as TCRdb keeps it, with only in-frame sequences that have V and J called. A part of the clones is gone; compared with another copy, unresolved V genes explain less than half, and the rest is unexplained. The sample profile shows 100,000 to 150,000 clones; less than 75% of them were found once. Clones ranked in the top ten supply less than 4.5% of the sample. The sequenced sample consisted of PBMCs. The receptor source for this set is a middle-aged woman in good health and CMV-seronegative.

The genes are TRBV6-5 and TRBJ1-1, with TRBD1 identical over 9 bases. The CDR3 extends over 14 amino acids. V was pared by 4 bases and J by 4 bases, with 4 bases of the junction left unmatched. Germline V gene lookup returns CDR1 MNHEY and CDR2 SVGAGI. CDR3 sequence (DNA): TGTGCCAGCAGTTGGACAGGGGCTCTCACTGAAGCTTTCTTT. Amino acids: CASSWTGALTEAFF.

This rearrangement joins TRBV7-8 to TRBJ1-2; 11 nucleotides match TRBD1. J gave up 6 bases and V 4 bases, and 7 bases lay outside the gene matches. Per the germline V gene, CDR1 is SGHVS and CDR2 is FQNEAQ. The CDR3 totals 15 residues. CDR3 nucleotides: TGTGCCAGCAGCTCTCGGACAGGGGGCGCAAATGGCTACACCTTC. Amino acid sequence: CASSSRTGGANGYTF.

V gene TRBV9 combines with J gene TRBJ2-1; 11 nucleotides match TRBD2. V shed 3 bases and J 6 bases; nucleotides not matched to a gene: 11. CDR1 is SGDLS and CDR2 is YYNGEE in the germline V gene. The CDR3 is 17 amino acids. CDR3 sequence reads: CASSANIAGGPGNEQFF. CDR3 sequence (DNA): TGTGCCAGCAGCGCTAATATAGCGGGAGGGCCGGGCAATGAGCAGTTCTTC.

The CDR3 spells CASSLTRTSIYEQYF. The CDR3 DNA is TGTGCCAGCTCACTTACACGGACTAGCATCTACGAGCAGTACTTC. The chain has TRBV18 and TRBJ2-7; TRBD2 matches 8 bases. Per the germline V gene, CDR1 is KGHSH and CDR2 is LQKENI. There are 15 residues in the CDR3. V lost 4 bases to trimming and J lost 3 bases; unmatched junction nucleotides: 8.

V usage is TRBV7-2 and J usage is TRBJ2-5; the match to TRBD2 covers 7 bases. The CDR3 is made up of 14 amino acids. V lost 5 bases and J lost 3; bases outside the gene matches: 6. Looked up from germline, CDR1 is SGHTA and CDR2 is FQGNSA. CDR3 nucleotides: TGTGCCAGCAGCACGACTAGCCCAGAAGAGACCCAGTACTTC. Its translation: CASSTTSPEETQYF.

The chain carries TRBV11-2 and TRBJ2-7, with D perhaps TRBD1 (5 bases). The CDR3 contains 14 residues. The germline CDR1 and CDR2 sequences are SGHAT and FQNNGV. V was shortened by 1 base and J by 5 bases, with 12 bases between the two germline ends. CDR3 coding DNA: TGTGCCAGCAGCTTAGGACAGCGAGGCGACGAGCAGTACTTC. Protein product: CASSLGQRGDEQYF.

The V gene is TRBV9, the J gene TRBJ2-5; 12 bases are shared with TRBD2. Trimming took 3 bases from V and 5 from J; bases not matched to a gene: 11. This CDR3 has 17 residues. Germline assignment: CDR1 SGDLS and CDR2 YYNGEE. CDR3 sequence: CASSAGGLAGRLETQYF. The CDR3 DNA sequence: TGTGCCAGCAGCGCAGGAGGACTAGCGGGGAGGTTGGAGACCCAGTACTTC.

V usage is TRBV27 and J usage is TRBJ2-2, with 8 bases matching TRBD1. V lost 2 bases and J lost 4; bases outside the gene matches: 6. This CDR3 has 16 residues. Germline V lookup: CDR1 MNHEY, CDR2 SMNVEV (reference sequence). CDR3 sequence (DNA): TGTGCCAGCAGTTTAAGGGACAGGTTGGTCACCGGGGAGCTGTTTTTT. Translated, it gives CASSLRDRLVTGELFF.

This clone has a handful of counts. The V gene is TRBV10-3, the J gene TRBJ2-7; weak D call: TRBD1 (6 bases). In germline, CDR1 is ENHRY, CDR2 SYGVKD. V lost 4 bases to trimming and J lost 2 bases, with 12 bases between them. The CDR3 has 14 residues. In DNA, the CDR3 is TGTGCCATCAGTGGCAGGGGCAGCCCCTACGAGCAGTACTTC. Protein: CAISGRGSPYEQYF.

The rearrangement links TRBV2 to TRBJ2-7; D remains unclear. The CDR3 loop spans 13 amino acids. V was trimmed by 0 bases and J by 4 bases, leaving 7 bases between them. In germline, CDR1 is SNHLY, CDR2 FYNNEI. As DNA, the CDR3 is TGTGCCAGCAGTGAAGCGCCAGTTTACGAGCAGTACTTC. Its translation: CASSEAPVYEQYF.

The chain recombines TRBV6-5 with TRBJ2-5; 8 bases align to TRBD1. Germline V CDR1 and CDR2: MNHEY, SVGAGI. V was clipped by 6 bases and J by 4 bases; unmatched bases: 7. The CDR3 runs to 14 residues. CDR3: CASSLTGEAETQYF. CDR3 nucleotides: TGTGCCAGCAGCCTGACAGGGGAAGCAGAGACCCAGTACTTC.

This chain connects TRBV4-1 to TRBJ1-6; a weak D match, TRBD1 (5 bases). The germline CDR1 and CDR2 sequences are MGHRA and YSYEKL. The CDR3 is made up of 16 amino acids. Trimming pared 0 bases from V and 7 bases from J, leaving 13 bases between. For the CDR3, the DNA is TGCGCCAGCAGCCAAGAGGGGGGAGTCGGGAATTCACCCCTCCACTTT. Translated, it gives CASSQEGGVGNSPLHF.

The rearrangement links TRBV6-1 to TRBJ1-1, with 11 bases fitting TRBD1. CDR1 and CDR2 (germline): MNHNS, SASEGT. Unmatched junction bases numbered 6, after V lost 4 bases and J lost 5 bases. The length of the CDR3 is 15 residues. The CDR3 region is CASSAGQGARTEAFF. The CDR3, as DNA: TGTGCCAGCAGTGCCGGACAGGGGGCGCGGACTGAAGCTTTCTTT.

The V call is TRBV19, the J call TRBJ2-1; 10 positions match TRBD2. CDR3 length equals 17 residues. The germline gives CDR1 LNHDA, CDR2 SQIVND (reference sequence). Unmatched junction bases numbered 8, after V lost 1 base and J lost 5 bases. In DNA, the CDR3 is TGTGCCAGTAGTATAGTTTTTTCTAGCGGGAGCCACAATGAGCAGTTCTTC. It yields the protein CASSIVFSSGSHNEQFF.

The V gene is TRBV5-1, the J gene TRBJ2-3, with no clear D. The CDR3 spans 16 residues. Germline V lookup: CDR1 SGHRS, CDR2 YFSETQ. Between the trimmed V and J ends, which lost 1 base and 3 bases, there was a span of 15 bases. Here the CDR3 reads CASSLTVPTGTDTQYF. As DNA, the CDR3 is TGCGCCAGCAGCTTGACAGTCCCAACTGGGACAGATACGCAGTATTTT.

This rearrangement joins TRBV7-9 to TRBJ2-3; TRBD2 aligns across 8 bases. The ends lost 5 bases at V and 6 bases at J; junction bases unmatched: 13. CDR3 size: 16 residues. Per germline, CDR1 SEHNR and CDR2 FQNEAQ (reference sequence). CDR3 sequence reads: CASSTGNSGMGDTQYF. Here the CDR3 DNA reads TGTGCCAGCAGCACCGGTAATAGCGGGATGGGGGATACGCAGTATTTT.

This chain links TRBV28 with TRBJ1-2; 11 bases map to TRBD1. Germline-derived CDR1 and CDR2 are MDHEN and SYDVKM. The CDR3 has 14 amino acids. V shed 5 bases, J shed 7 bases, and the junction held 6 bases outside the gene matches. CDR3 DNA: TGTGCCAGCAGTACCACCGGGACAGGGGGTGGCTACACCTTC. Protein: CASSTTGTGGGYTF.

J is TRBJ2-3 and V is TRBV28; 9 bases agree with TRBD2. The CDR3 is made up of 15 amino acids. Looked up from germline, CDR1 is MDHEN and CDR2 is SYDVKM. V lost 5 bases to trimming and J lost 5 bases; unmatched junction nucleotides: 8. CDR3 sequence (DNA): TGTGCCAGCAGTCGACCTAGCGGGACTGGAGATACGCAGTATTTT. Residues: CASSRPSGTGDTQYF.

The chain couples TRBV7-9 to TRBJ2-3; maybe TRBD2 (5 bases). The germline CDR1 and CDR2 sequences are SEHNR and FQNEAQ (reference sequence). The V end lost 5 bases, the J end lost 3 bases, and 6 bases lay between the germline ends. The CDR3 has 12 amino acids. The CDR3 is CASSPGTDTQYF. CDR3 in DNA: TGTGCCAGCAGCCCGGGAACAGATACGCAGTATTTT. The variable domain in full, completed from reference TRBV7-9 and TRBJ2-3, reads DTGVSQNPRHKITKRGQNVTFRCDPISEHNRLYWYRQTLGQGPEFLTYFQNEAQLEKSRLLSDRFSAERPKGSFSTLEIQRTEQGDSAMYLCASSPGTDTQYFGPGTRLTVL.

The chain joins TRBV4-1 to TRBJ2-5, with 7 bases that match TRBD1. This CDR3 is 14 amino acids long. Germline V gene data show CDR1 as MGHRA and CDR2 as YSYEKL. Germline trimming cut 3 bases from V and 7 bases from J; bases unmatched to any gene: 8. This CDR3 reads CASSQLGQAVTQYF. The CDR3 nucleotides read TGCGCCAGCAGCCAGCTAGGACAGGCTGTGACCCAGTACTTC.

The gene calls are TRBV19 and TRBJ1-5; D uncertain. CDR1 is LNHDA and CDR2 is SQIVND in the germline V gene (reference sequence). This CDR3 is built from 15 residues. The ends were cut back, 0 bases at V and 6 bases at J, with 12 bases in the middle. The chain's CDR3 is CASSIDSVLGQPQHF. CDR3 DNA sequence: TGTGCCAGTAGTATAGATTCGGTCCTCGGTCAGCCCCAGCATTTT.